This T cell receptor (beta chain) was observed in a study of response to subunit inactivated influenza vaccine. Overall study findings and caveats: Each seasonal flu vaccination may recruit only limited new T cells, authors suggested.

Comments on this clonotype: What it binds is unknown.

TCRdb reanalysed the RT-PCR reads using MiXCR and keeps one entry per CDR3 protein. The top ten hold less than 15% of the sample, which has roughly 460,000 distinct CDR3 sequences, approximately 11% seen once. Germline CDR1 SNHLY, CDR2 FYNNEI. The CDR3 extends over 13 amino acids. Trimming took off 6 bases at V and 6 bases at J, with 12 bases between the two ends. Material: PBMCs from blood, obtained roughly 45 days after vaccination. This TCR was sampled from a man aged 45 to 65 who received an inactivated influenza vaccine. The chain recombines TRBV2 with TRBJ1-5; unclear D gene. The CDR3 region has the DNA TGTGCCAGCAGGGATTACCCGGGTCAGCCCCAGCATTTT. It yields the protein CASRDYPGQPQHF.